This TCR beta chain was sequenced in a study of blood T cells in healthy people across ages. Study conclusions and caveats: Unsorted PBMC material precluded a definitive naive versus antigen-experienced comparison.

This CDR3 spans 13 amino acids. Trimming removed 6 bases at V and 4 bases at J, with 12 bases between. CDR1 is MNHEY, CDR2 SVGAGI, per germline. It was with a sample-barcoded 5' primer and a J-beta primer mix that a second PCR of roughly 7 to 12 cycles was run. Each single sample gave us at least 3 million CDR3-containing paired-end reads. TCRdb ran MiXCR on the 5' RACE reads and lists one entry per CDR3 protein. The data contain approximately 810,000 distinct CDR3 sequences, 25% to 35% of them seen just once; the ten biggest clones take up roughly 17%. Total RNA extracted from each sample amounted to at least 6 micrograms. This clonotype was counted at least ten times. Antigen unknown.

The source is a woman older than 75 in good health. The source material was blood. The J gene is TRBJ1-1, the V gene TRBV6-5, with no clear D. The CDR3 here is CASSLGFRTEAFF. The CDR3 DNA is TGTGCCAGCAGCTTAGGGTTTCGCACTGAAGCTTTCTTT.